The 5 T cell receptor beta chains below all came from one sample that was sequenced in a study of T cell responses to AZD1222 COVID-19 vaccine. Only in-frame clones appear in the TCRdb table, and some are missing; sequencing was by immunoSEQ multiplex PCR. Counted here are over 100,000 clones, under 90% occurring once; the ten biggest clones make up approximately 20%. The source was peripheral blood, collected on day 0 of AZD1222 vaccination. Receptors were obtained from an adult in good health.

J is TRBJ1-1 and V is TRBV4-1; 8 nucleotides align to TRBD1. The length of the CDR3 is 15 residues. V dropped 4 bases and J dropped 8; count of bases not matched to a gene: 12. Per germline, CDR1 MGHRA and CDR2 YSYEKL. The CDR3 bases are TGCGCCAGCAGCCCTTCGGACAGGGCCCTCCTCGAAGCTTTCTTT. This translates into CASSPSDRALLEAFF.

As for this clone: At one of its ends the junction is not consistent with the germline gene, which may arise from a read error. The CDR3 sequence: CASSLDRLQETQYF. The CDR3 coding sequence is TGTGCTAGCAGCTTGGACAGGCTCCAAGAGACCCAGTACTTC. This chain connects TRBV7-7 to TRBJ2-5, with 7 bases aligning to TRBD1. The germline gives CDR1 SSHAT, CDR2 FNYEAQ (reference sequence). CDR3 length: 14 residues.

This clone was observed a single time. The CDR3 DNA reads TGTGCCAGCTCACCAATGGGAAGGACAGGGGGACCTGAAGCTTTCTTT. Protein sequence: CASSPMGRTGGPEAFF. This chain uses TRBV18 with TRBJ1-1; 10 nucleotides line up with TRBD1. The length of the CDR3 is 16 residues. The J segment lost 6 bases and the V segment lost 2 bases, leaving 9 bases of the junction unmatched. Germline V lookup: CDR1 KGHSH, CDR2 LQKENI. The full variable domain, in which reference TRBV18 and TRBJ1-1 provide the parts outside the CDR3, is NAGVMQNPRHLVRRRGQEARLRCSPMKGHSHVYWYRQLPEEGLKFMVYLQKENIIDESGMPKERFSAEFPKEGPSILRIQQVVRGDSAAYFCASSPMGRTGGPEAFFGQGTRLTVV.

The chain carries TRBV4-3 and TRBJ2-2; 8 positions agree with TRBD2. V was clipped by 4 bases and J by 2 bases; unmatched bases: 6. Germline CDR1 reads LGHNA; CDR2 reads YSLEER. The length of the CDR3 is 16 residues. The CDR3 protein is CASSRSGLANTGELFF. Here the CDR3 DNA reads TGCGCCAGCAGCCGATCAGGACTAGCTAACACCGGGGAGCTGTTTTTT.

V gene TRBV30 combines with J gene TRBJ1-1; D may be TRBD1 (6 bases). Germline CDR1 reads GTSNPN; CDR2 reads SVGIG (reference sequence). The ends were cut back, 2 bases at V and 1 base at J, with 17 bases in the middle. This CDR3 is 16 amino acids long. The CDR3 nucleotides are TGTGCCTGGAGTTCCGGGGGTGGGGGCGAGAACACTGAAGCTTTCTTT. Protein product: CAWSSGGGGENTEAFF.